This TCR beta chain was retrieved from a study of T cells in Graves' hyperthyroidism and ophthalmopathy (dated by TCRdb to about 2019). Context from the whole study: Peripheral blood was sampled at the time of initial diagnosis, prior to any treatment. TCR V-J signatures able to tell the groups apart were searched for in a discovery cohort of more than 90 patients, of whom around 42 had Graves' ophthalmopathy and about 60 had stable Graves' hyperthyroidism. TCR Vbeta CDR3 sequencing of fewer than 150 peripheral blood samples (under 45 ophthalmopathy, about 75 hyperthyroidism and around 17 progressor patients) is reported in the paper. After sampling, hyperthyroidism patients received methimazole starting at 30 mg daily, and ophthalmopathy patients received high-dose intravenous methylprednisolone. The roughly 100 discovery patients were randomly split 7:3 into training and test sets. Prospective prediction of ophthalmopathy was tested in an independent validation cohort consisting of about 20 hyperthyroidism patients and approximately 16 patients who later progressed to ophthalmopathy. The study also compared thyroid tissue and blood T-cell repertoires from about six Graves' hyperthyroidism patients.

Stable Graves' hyperthyroidism was defined as no progression to ophthalmopathy during 18 months of follow-up. Hyperthyroidism patients were aged 18 to 65 years and newly diagnosed, with disease duration of less than 2 months. Any patient with an uncontrolled infection, another autoimmune disease, pregnancy or lactation was excluded. Diagnoses were based on clinical symptoms, serum thyroxine and TRAb, thyroid ultrasound and orbital computed tomography. Ficoll-Paque density gradient centrifugation was used to isolate PBMCs from under 11 ml of fresh peripheral blood. Trizol reagent was used to extract total RNA, and RNA quality was then checked on an Agilent 2100 Bioanalyzer. Ten or more counts support this clonotype. Its antigen is not yet known. No base quality values were provided; no much bigger clone lies one nucleotide off. According to the germline V gene, CDR1 reads MDHEN and CDR2 reads SYDVKM. Deletion took 2 bases off V and 6 bases off J, with a span of 7 bases between the germline ends. The cysteine opens and the phenylalanine closes a CDR3 of 13 amino acids. Only the CDR3 portion is preserved as DNA: 39 bases, with reading frame beginning at the first base.

The TCR beta CDR3 regions were amplified from RNA transcripts. For the first round of RT-PCR on the TCR CDR3, the HTBI primer set was used together with the Qiagen OneStep RT-PCR kit. A second multiplex PCR round built the libraries, followed by size selection and purification. Paired-end sequencing of the libraries was performed with 100 bp reads on an Illumina HiSeq2000. For the original study's pipeline: Raw data were processed with SOAPnuke, discarding reads with adapters, uncalled bases, mean Phred below 15, or no exact constant-primer or identifier match. COPE v1.2.5 was used to merge high-quality paired reads, and clonotypes were defined as unique nucleotide sequences. Clonotypes were aligned to IMGT TRBV, TRBD and TRBJ reference segments using MiTCR v1.1. Only V-J combinations with frequency above 0.0001, covering approximately 99% of repertoires, were analysed. A TCS score was defined as the ratio of F50 (clonal expansion) to E x V (chaos), with BLOSUM62-based TCRdist applied between CDR3 peptides within each V-J. Welch's t-statistics and random forest reduced some 510 V-J features to 13, which were used in a naive Bayes classifier (R e1071). TCRdb applied fastp at Q25 and MiXCR to the public reads, then kept only in-frame beta chains. CDR3 protein sequences are deduplicated, and each keeps its most common genes and DNA. TCRdb's processing, not the study's, gives the V and J calls here. The sample yields around 690,000 distinct CDR3 sequences; 17% were counted once. The leading ten clones occupy roughly a sixth of the sample.

What the work shows at the level of the full study, not this receptor alone: In validation, the model predicted progression to ophthalmopathy with roughly 70% sensitivity and over 72% specificity, a median of 6.5 months before onset. In cross-validation, a model built on a 13 V-J signature told ophthalmopathy apart from stable hyperthyroidism with approximately 90% sensitivity and around 84% specificity, and in testing the same model reached 80%/75%. Most expanded thyroid clonotypes (frequency above 0.001) were also found in blood, which suggests that blood repertoires may mirror thyroid immune responses. Sample size was not statistically predetermined, and investigators were not blinded to group allocation.

Sequenced input: blood. The origin of this receptor is a man aged 50-60 years with Graves' hyperthyroidism. The chain couples TRBV28 to TRBJ2-2, with no confidently assigned D gene. CDR3 region: CASSLRIAGELFF. The nucleotide sequence reads as follows: TGTGCCAGCAGTTTAAGAATCGCCGGGGAGCTGTTTTTT. Where the CDR3 stops, the reference TRBV28 and TRBJ2-2 genes take over; the full variable domain is DVKVTQSSRYLVKRTGEKVFLECVQDMDHENMFWYRQDPGLGLRLIYFSYDVKMKEKGDIPEGYSVSREKKERFSLILESASTNQTSMYLCASSLRIAGELFFGEGSRLTVL.